A single sample gave rise to the 27 T cell receptor beta chains below, sequenced in a study of CD8 T cells in ankylosing spondylitis. Each CDR3 protein gets one entry after TCRdb re-called the 5' RACE reads with MiXCR. The table records under 130,000 distinct CDR3 sequences, approximately 25% of them present only once. Input material: synovial fluid, either unsorted or a sorted T cell fraction (not recorded which). Every receptor here comes from a male donor with ankylosing spondylitis.

The chain couples TRBV20-1 to TRBJ2-7; D may be TRBD2 (6 bases). Germline V gives CDR1 DFQATT, CDR2 SNEGSKA (reference sequence). CDR3 length: 13 amino acids. V lost 4 bases, J lost 7 bases, and 17 bases lay in between. The CDR3 DNA reads as TGCAGTGCTACAGGAGGGGTGTATTCAGAGCAGTACTTC. This encodes CSATGGVYSEQYF.

This clonotype has just a few counts. V usage is TRBV9 and J usage is TRBJ2-2, with D possibly being TRBD2 (7 bases). The CDR3 spans 15 residues. V lost 4 bases, J lost 5 bases, and 15 bases lay in between. Germline CDR1 SGDLS, CDR2 YYNGEE. Written as DNA, the CDR3 is TGTGCCAGCAGCCCCGGAGGGGGAGGGACCGGGGAGCTGTTTTTT. It specifies CASSPGGGGTGELFF.

This clonotype is medium-sized. The CDR3 nucleotides read TGTGCCAGCAGTTTATCGGGCAGGGCGGCCTACGAGCAGTACTTC. Translated, it gives CASSLSGRAAYEQYF. This sequence joins TRBV27 and TRBJ2-7; D is perhaps TRBD1 (5 bases). The CDR3 sequence is 15 residues long. V dropped 0 bases and J dropped 2 bases, with 11 bases sitting between them. CDR1 is MNHEY, CDR2 SMNVEV, per germline (reference sequence).

J is TRBJ2-3 and V is TRBV5-1; D unclear. Looked up from germline, CDR1 is SGHRS and CDR2 is YFSETQ. V shed 5 bases and J shed 5 bases, with 18 bases lying between them. The CDR3 spans 15 residues. Here the CDR3 DNA reads TGCGCCAGCAGTCAATCTTGGGTGTCGAGAGATACGCAGTATTTT. Encoded protein: CASSQSWVSRDTQYF.

V is TRBV6-1 and J is TRBJ1-5; 8 bases match TRBD1. This CDR3 has 15 amino acids. After removal of 2 bases from V and 6 bases from J, the junction contained 6 bases not matched to a gene. The germline gives CDR1 MNHNS, CDR2 SASEGT. The CDR3 DNA reads TGTGCCAGCAGTGAATTGACAGGGGAATTTCAGCCCCAGCATTTT. Residues: CASSELTGEFQPQHF.

This clonotype was found a few times. This chain connects TRBV14 to TRBJ1-5; TRBD1 aligns across 8 bases. From germline, CDR1 is SGHDN and CDR2 FVKESK. CDR3 length equals 17 residues. J lost 5 bases, V lost 0 bases, and 9 bases had no gene match. CDR3 coding DNA: TGTGCCAGCAGCCAAGAAACAGGGGGACTGGTCGATCAGCCCCAGCATTTT. Its protein is CASSQETGGLVDQPQHF.

The chain carries TRBV29-1 and TRBJ2-3; D unclear. V was clipped by 8 bases and J by 2 bases, with 8 bases between them. The CDR3 spans 11 residues. Germline loops: CDR1 SQVTM, CDR2 ANQGSEA. The CDR3 DNA follows: TGCAGCTTGACATCCACAGATACGCAGTATTTT. Translation gives CSLTSTDTQYF.

The chain links TRBV5-1 to TRBJ2-1; D not resolved. CDR3 length: 14 amino acids. V dropped 0 bases and J dropped 3 bases, with 7 bases sitting between them. Germline CDR1 reads SGHRS; CDR2 reads YFSETQ. In DNA, the CDR3 is TGCGCCAGCAGCTTGGCATTAAACTACAATGAGCAGTTCTTC. As protein: CASSLALNYNEQFF.

This clonotype was seen only a few times. This chain connects TRBV30 to TRBJ1-1; D is undetermined. The CDR3 runs to 14 residues. V lost 8 bases and J lost 1, with 17 bases in between. Germline CDR1 and CDR2: GTSNPN and SVGIG (reference sequence). DNA for the CDR3: TGTGCCGGCCTGGAGTATGGGCGGAACACTGAAGCTTTCTTT. As protein: CAGLEYGRNTEAFF.

The chain combines TRBV4-1 with TRBJ2-1; unclear D gene. V lost 3 bases to trimming and J lost 10 bases, with 10 bases between them. From germline, CDR1 is MGHRA and CDR2 YSYEKL. There are 12 residues in the CDR3. In DNA form, the CDR3 reads TGCGCCAGCAGCCATGACCAGGTCGAGCAGTTCTTC. The encoded protein is CASSHDQVEQFF.

This clonotype is classed as medium-sized. The CDR3 DNA reads as TGTGCCACCGCGCGGGGGAACACCGGGGAGCTGTTTTTT. Protein product: CATARGNTGELFF. The V call is TRBV7-2, the J call TRBJ2-2; a possible D gene is TRBD2 (6 bases). The V and J ends lost 10 bases and 1 base respectively, with 10 bases between them. The CDR3 totals 13 residues. Looked up from germline, CDR1 is SGHTA and CDR2 is FQGNSA.

Many counts were recorded for this clonotype. This chain connects TRBV3-1 to TRBJ1-4; 9 bases are shared with TRBD1. Per germline, CDR1 LGHDT and CDR2 YNNKEL (reference sequence). After removal of 4 bases from V and 7 bases from J, the junction contained 7 bases not matched to a gene. The CDR3 totals 15 residues. The CDR3 spells CASSPPGQGGEKLFF. CDR3 in DNA: TGTGCCAGCAGCCCGCCGGGACAGGGAGGTGAAAAACTGTTTTTT.

In its sample, this clonotype was seen a few times. The chain is built from TRBV7-8 and TRBJ2-7; D perhaps matches TRBD2 (5 bases). The V gene lost 5 bases and the J gene lost 7 bases, with 12 bases spanning the gap. The CDR3 is made up of 12 amino acids. Germline values: CDR1 SGHVS, CDR2 FQNEAQ. The CDR3 DNA is TGTGCCAGCAGCAGGACCGGGGAGGAGCAGTACTTC. It codes for CASSRTGEEQYF.

This chain connects TRBV5-1 to TRBJ2-3, with 7 bases fitting TRBD1. Germline trimming cut 3 bases from V and 2 bases from J; bases unmatched to any gene: 6. CDR3 length: 15 amino acids. Germline values: CDR1 SGHRS, CDR2 YFSETQ. CDR3 in DNA: TGCGCCAGCAGCTATGACAGGGAATCCACAGATACGCAGTATTTT. Residues: CASSYDRESTDTQYF.

This clonotype was observed a few times. This rearrangement joins TRBV2 to TRBJ2-3; D may be TRBD1 or TRBD2 (5 bases each). V lost 6 bases, J lost 2 bases, and 21 bases lay in between. Germline V gene sequence: CDR1 SNHLY, CDR2 FYNNEI. The CDR3 covers 17 residues. The DNA of the CDR3 is TGTGCCAGCAGGGCCCGGACTTTCGGGGACGTCACAGATACGCAGTATTTT. Protein product: CASRARTFGDVTDTQYF.

The rearrangement joins TRBV5-1 to TRBJ2-3; D not certain. Per germline, CDR1 SGHRS and CDR2 YFSETQ. Trimming took off 4 bases at V and 0 bases at J, with 12 bases between the two ends. The CDR3 is 15 amino acids. The CDR3 is CASSPRHPSTDTQYF. Here the CDR3 DNA reads TGCGCCAGCAGCCCGCGACATCCTAGCACAGATACGCAGTATTTT. The whole variable domain, filled in from reference TRBV5-1 and TRBJ2-3, reads KAGVTQTPRYLIKTRGQQVTLSCSPISGHRSVSWYQQTPGQGLQFLFEYFSETQRNKGNFPGRFSGRQFSNSRSEMNVSTLELGDSALYLCASSPRHPSTDTQYFGPGTRLTVL.

The CDR3 protein is CASSFGQAQGQETQYF. CDR3 DNA sequence: TGTGCCAGCAGTTTTGGACAGGCTCAGGGCCAAGAGACCCAGTACTTC. The rearrangement joins TRBV27 to TRBJ2-5; 7 bases line up with TRBD1. CDR1 is MNHEY and CDR2 is SMNVEV in the germline V gene (reference sequence). This CDR3 is built from 16 residues. Trimming cost V 3 bases and J 1 base; bases outside gene matches: 8.

This clonotype was picked up many times. The chain is built from TRBV4-1 and TRBJ2-4, with TRBD1 identical over 9 bases. The CDR3 consists of 14 residues. Germline V gene data show CDR1 as MGHRA and CDR2 as YSYEKL. The J segment lost 7 bases and the V segment lost 4 bases, leaving 5 bases of the junction unmatched. The CDR3 coding sequence is TGCGCCAGCAGCCCACCGGGACAGGGCAACATTCAGTACTTC. Its protein product is CASSPPGQGNIQYF.

V gene TRBV5-1 combines with J gene TRBJ2-3; D perhaps matches TRBD1 (5 bases). The V end lost 6 bases, the J end lost 4 bases, and 15 bases lay between the germline ends. The germline V gene encodes CDR1 SGHRS and CDR2 YFSETQ. CDR3 length: 14 residues. The DNA for the CDR3 is TGCGCCAGCAAGCAGGGAATCGGACCAGATACGCAGTATTTT. Translated, it gives CASKQGIGPDTQYF.

This rearrangement joins TRBV7-8 to TRBJ1-4; 11 bases are a match to TRBD1. V lost 0 bases, J lost 10 bases, and 13 bases stayed unmatched. This CDR3 spans 18 amino acids. CDR1 and CDR2 from the germline V gene are SGHVS and FQNEAQ. The chain's CDR3 is CASSLAVGQGAIQSKLFF. DNA for the CDR3: TGTGCCAGCAGCTTAGCGGTTGGACAGGGGGCGATCCAGTCAAAACTGTTTTTT.

This chain connects TRBV11-2 to TRBJ2-1; 8 bases match TRBD2. V lost 3 bases to trimming and J lost 0 bases; unmatched junction nucleotides: 4. The length of the CDR3 is 16 residues. The germline V gene has CDR1 SGHAT and CDR2 FQNNGV. The CDR3 region has the DNA TGTGCCAGCAGCTTTGGGAGCGGGAGCTCCTACAATGAGCAGTTCTTC. Protein product: CASSFGSGSSYNEQFF.

The chain employs TRBV20-1 and TRBJ2-1; 7 bases line up with TRBD2. V trimming: 6 bases; J trimming: 5 bases; junction bases outside the gene matches: 13. The CDR3 runs 15 residues. CDR1 is DFQATT and CDR2 is SNEGSKA in the germline V gene (reference sequence). CDR3 sequence (DNA): TGCAGTGCCCCTTCCAATTGGGGGGGACACAATGAGCAGTTCTTC. Its protein product is CSAPSNWGGHNEQFF.

The chain has TRBV20-1 and TRBJ2-3; D uncertain. V lost 0 bases and J lost 2, with 9 bases in between. The germline CDR1 and CDR2 sequences are DFQATT and SNEGSKA (reference sequence). The CDR3 covers 14 residues. Here the CDR3 DNA reads TGCAGTGCTAGAGATCTAATGGTCACAGATACGCAGTATTTT. Translated: CSARDLMVTDTQYF.

This clonotype was found a few times. The rearrangement uses TRBV20-1 and TRBJ2-7; 8 nucleotides match TRBD2. The length of the CDR3 is 15 residues. The germline V gene has CDR1 DFQATT and CDR2 SNEGSKA (reference sequence). The V segment lost 1 base and the J segment 4 bases; nucleotides outside the gene matches: 9. CDR3: CSARVGAGGRYEQYF. CDR3 coding DNA: TGCAGTGCTAGAGTCGGGGCGGGAGGAAGGTACGAGCAGTACTTC.

CDR3 nucleotides: TGCGCCAGCAGCCATAATAAGGGGGCCTACAATGAGCAGTTCTTC. This encodes CASSHNKGAYNEQFF. The chain uses TRBV5-1 and TRBJ2-1, with a possible D match to TRBD1 (6 bases). Trimming removed 4 bases at V and 2 bases at J, with 13 bases between. CDR1 and CDR2 from the germline V gene are SGHRS and YFSETQ. The CDR3 is 15 amino acids.

The rearrangement links TRBV10-2 to TRBJ2-1; D gene ambiguous. Germline V gene data show CDR1 as WSHSY and CDR2 as SAAADI. CDR3 size: 15 residues. Trimming stripped 3 bases from V and 0 bases from J, with 9 bases between. CDR3 bases: TGCGCCAGCAGTGATTACATGAGCTCCTACAATGAGCAGTTCTTC. It codes for CASSDYMSSYNEQFF.

V is TRBV11-1 and J is TRBJ2-1; 8 bases match TRBD2. V lost 1 base and J lost 3; bases outside the gene matches: 11. CDR1 and CDR2 from the germline V gene are SGHAT and FQDESV (reference sequence). The CDR3 is made up of 18 amino acids. CDR3 loop: CASSLVGREGHYYNEQFF. CDR3 sequence (DNA): TGTGCCAGCAGCTTAGTCGGTCGGGAGGGCCACTACTACAATGAGCAGTTCTTC.